The rows below give T cell receptor beta chains drawn from one sample of a study of CD8 T cells in Susac syndrome. MiXCR, applied by TCRdb to the immunoSEQ multiplex PCR reads, yields one record per CDR3 protein. The table has approximately 190,000 distinct CDR3 sequences, 95% seen once; the top ten hold around 0.16%. Input material: CD8+ T cells from PBMCs. The receptors originated from a human donor with Susac syndrome. The CDR3 runs from the conserved cysteine through the conserved F or W. The order of the fields is J gene, D gene, clone size, V gene, CDR3 DNA, CDR3 protein. The D gene is left open where the match is weak. For some rows the clone size is stated as once, few or many, or as a class when expanded; others skip it.

TRBJ2-7 NA NA TRBV28 TGTGCCAGCAGTTCACAGGTATCCTACGAGCAGTACTTC CASSSQVSYEQYF
TRBJ1-2 TRBD1 NA TRBV2 TGTGCCAGCAGTCGCGGGACAGGGGATGACTATGGCTACACCTTC CASSRGTGDDYGYTF
TRBJ1-1 NA NA TRBV11-2 TGTGCCAGCAGCTTAACCGGGAGAGGGGCTTTCTTT CASSLTGRGAFF
TRBJ1-2 TRBD1 NA TRBV11-1 TGTGCCAGCAGCTTGGGGACAGGGGGAGATGGCTACACCTTC CASSLGTGGDGYTF
TRBJ2-7 NA NA TRBV10-3 TGTGCCATCAGTGTGACCTCCTACGAGCAGTACTTC CAISVTSYEQYF
TRBJ2-1 NA once TRBV24-1 TGTGCCACCAGTGATTCAGACTACAATGAGCAGTTCTTC CATSDSDYNEQFF
TRBJ1-1 NA once TRBV19 TGTGCCAGTAGTATGCAGGGTCGAACTGAAGCTTTCTTT CASSMQGRTEAFF
TRBJ2-7 NA NA TRBV28 TGTGCCAGCAGCCTGACGAGCGGTTACGAGCAGTACTTC CASSLTSGYEQYF
TRBJ1-2 NA NA TRBV3-1 TGTGCCAGCAGCCAAGGCTACGTCGAGAATGGCTACACCTTC CASSQGYVENGYTF
TRBJ1-1 NA once TRBV30 TGTGCCTTATCAGGGGTCACTGAAGCTTTCTTT CALSGVTEAFF
TRBJ2-1 NA NA TRBV5-1 TGCGCCAGCAGCTTGGTCGGGCTAGATACCAATGAGCAGTTCTTC CASSLVGLDTNEQFF
TRBJ2-1 TRBD2 NA TRBV11-2 TGTGCCAGCAGCTTAGCCCCGGGAGGGCCGGGTAATGAGCAGTTCTTC CASSLAPGGPGNEQFF
TRBJ1-2 NA once TRBV30 TGTGCCTGGATGATGGACGGTGGCGGCTACACCTTC CAWMMDGGGYTF
TRBJ1-1 NA NA TRBV20-1 TGCAGTGCTAGTCACAGGATGAACACTGAAGCTTTCTTT CSASHRMNTEAFF
TRBJ2-1 NA NA TRBV6-5 TGTGCCAGCAGTTCGCCCACGAGTGAGCAGTTCTTC CASSSPTSEQFF
TRBJ2-7 NA NA TRBV20-1 TGCAGTGCTAGAGTCGGCCACGGAGCCTACGAGCAGTACTTC CSARVGHGAYEQYF
TRBJ2-1 TRBD2 NA TRBV29-1 TGCAGCGTTGAAGGGTTGGGCGGGAGATCTTACAATGAGCAGTTCTTC CSVEGLGGRSYNEQFF